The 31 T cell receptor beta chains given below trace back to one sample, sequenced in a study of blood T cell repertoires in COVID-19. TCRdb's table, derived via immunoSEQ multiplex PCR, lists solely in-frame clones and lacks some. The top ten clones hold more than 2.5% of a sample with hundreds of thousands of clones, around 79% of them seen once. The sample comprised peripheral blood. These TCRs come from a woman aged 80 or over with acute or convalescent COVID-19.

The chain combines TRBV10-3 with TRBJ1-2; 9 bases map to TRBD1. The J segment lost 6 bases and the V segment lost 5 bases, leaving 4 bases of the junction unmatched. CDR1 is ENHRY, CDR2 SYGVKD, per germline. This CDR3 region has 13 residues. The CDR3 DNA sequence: TGTGCCATCAGTCTGGACAGGGGTCATGGCTACACCTTC. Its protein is CAISLDRGHGYTF.

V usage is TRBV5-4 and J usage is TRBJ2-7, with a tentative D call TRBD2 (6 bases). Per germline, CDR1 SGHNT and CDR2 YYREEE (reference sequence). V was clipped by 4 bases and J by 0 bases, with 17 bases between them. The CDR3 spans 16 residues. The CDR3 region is CASSLTLGSGSYEQYF. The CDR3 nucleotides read TGTGCCAGCAGCCTGACCTTAGGTAGCGGCTCCTACGAGCAGTACTTC. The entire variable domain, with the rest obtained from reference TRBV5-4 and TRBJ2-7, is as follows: ETGVTQSPTHLIKTRGQQVTLRCSSQSGHNTVSWYQQALGQGPQFIFQYYREEENGRGNFPPRFSGLQFPNYSSELNVNALELDDSALYLCASSLTLGSGSYEQYFGPGTRLTVT.

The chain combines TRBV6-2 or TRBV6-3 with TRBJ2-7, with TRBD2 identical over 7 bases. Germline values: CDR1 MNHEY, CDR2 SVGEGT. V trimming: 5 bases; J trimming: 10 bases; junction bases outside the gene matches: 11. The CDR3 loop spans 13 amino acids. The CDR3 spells CASSQWTSGDQYF. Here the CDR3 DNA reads TGTGCCAGCAGTCAGTGGACTAGTGGAGACCAGTACTTC.

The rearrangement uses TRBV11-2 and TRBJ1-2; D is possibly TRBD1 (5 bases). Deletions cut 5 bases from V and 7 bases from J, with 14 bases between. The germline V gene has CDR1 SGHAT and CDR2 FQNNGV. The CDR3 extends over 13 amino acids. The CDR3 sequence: CASSPGLPVGYTF. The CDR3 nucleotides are TGTGCCAGCAGCCCGGGACTGCCGGTTGGCTACACCTTC.

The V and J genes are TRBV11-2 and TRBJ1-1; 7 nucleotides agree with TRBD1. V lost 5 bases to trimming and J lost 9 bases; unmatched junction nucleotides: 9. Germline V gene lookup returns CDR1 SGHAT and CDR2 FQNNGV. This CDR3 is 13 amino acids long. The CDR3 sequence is CASSAKQGTKAFF. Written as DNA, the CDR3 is TGTGCCAGCAGCGCAAAACAGGGGACCAAAGCTTTCTTT. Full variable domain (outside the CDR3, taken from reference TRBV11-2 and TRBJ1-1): EAGVAQSPRYKIIEKRQSVAFWCNPISGHATLYWYQQILGQGPKLLIQFQNNGVVDDSQLPKDRFSAERLKGVDSTLKIQPAKLEDSAVYLCASSAKQGTKAFFGQGTRLTVV.

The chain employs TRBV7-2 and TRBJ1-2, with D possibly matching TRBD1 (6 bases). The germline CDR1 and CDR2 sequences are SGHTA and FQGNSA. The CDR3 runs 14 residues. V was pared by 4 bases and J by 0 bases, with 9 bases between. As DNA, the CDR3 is TGTGCCAGCAGCTCGGACAGCTCTAACTATGGCTACACCTTC. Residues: CASSSDSSNYGYTF.

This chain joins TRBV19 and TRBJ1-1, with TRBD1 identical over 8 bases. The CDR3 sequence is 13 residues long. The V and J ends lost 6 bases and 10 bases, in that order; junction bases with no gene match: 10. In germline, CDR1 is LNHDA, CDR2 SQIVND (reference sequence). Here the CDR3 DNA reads TGTGCCAGTAGAAACCGGGACAGGATCATAGCTTTCTTT. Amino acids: CASRNRDRIIAFF.

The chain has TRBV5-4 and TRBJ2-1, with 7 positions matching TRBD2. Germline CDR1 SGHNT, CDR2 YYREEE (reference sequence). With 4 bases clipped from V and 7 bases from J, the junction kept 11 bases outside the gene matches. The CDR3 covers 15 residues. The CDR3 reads CASSAGEGYLNEQFF. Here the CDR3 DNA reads TGTGCCAGCAGCGCGGGGGAGGGGTATTTGAATGAGCAGTTCTTC.

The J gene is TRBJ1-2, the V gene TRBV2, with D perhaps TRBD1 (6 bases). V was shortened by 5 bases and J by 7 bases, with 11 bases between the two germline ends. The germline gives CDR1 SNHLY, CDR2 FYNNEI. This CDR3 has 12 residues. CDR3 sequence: CASSRTASGYTF. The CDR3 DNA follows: TGTGCCAGCAGTAGGACAGCGTCTGGCTACACCTTC.

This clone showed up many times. The CDR3 loop reads CSVERLTGGPGTQYF. For the CDR3, the DNA is TGCAGCGTTGAAAGGTTGACAGGGGGTCCCGGTACGCAGTATTTT. The rearrangement joins TRBV29-1 to TRBJ2-3, with TRBD1 matching over 9 bases. Germline V gene lookup returns CDR1 SQVTM and CDR2 ANQGSEA. The V and J ends lost 2 bases and 8 bases, in that order; junction bases with no gene match: 11. The CDR3 contains 15 residues.

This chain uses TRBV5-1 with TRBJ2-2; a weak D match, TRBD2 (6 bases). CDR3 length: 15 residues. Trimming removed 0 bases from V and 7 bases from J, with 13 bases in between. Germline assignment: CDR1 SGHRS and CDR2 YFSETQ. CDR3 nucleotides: TGCGCCAGCAGCTTGGAAGGAGGGTCCGGCGGGGAGCTGTTTTTT. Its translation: CASSLEGGSGGELFF.

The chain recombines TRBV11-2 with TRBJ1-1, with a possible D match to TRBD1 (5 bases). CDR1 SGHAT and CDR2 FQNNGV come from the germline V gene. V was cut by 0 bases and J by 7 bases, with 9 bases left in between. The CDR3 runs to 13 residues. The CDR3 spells CASSLDGALEAFF. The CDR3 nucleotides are TGTGCCAGCAGCTTAGATGGGGCCCTTGAAGCTTTCTTT.

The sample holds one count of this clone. CDR3 amino acids: CASSLQQGGETQYF. The DNA for the CDR3 is TGTGCCAGCAGCCTCCAACAGGGTGGGGAGACCCAGTACTTC. This chain uses TRBV13 with TRBJ2-5; TRBD1 might be the D (6 bases). Germline CDR1 PRHDT, CDR2 FYEKMQ (reference sequence). This CDR3 region has 14 residues. Trimming pared 5 bases from V and 5 bases from J, leaving 15 bases between. Drawing the rest from reference TRBV13 and TRBJ2-5, the complete variable domain is AAGVIQSPRHLIKEKRETATLKCYPIPRHDTVYWYQQGPGQDPQFLISFYEKMQSDKGSIPDRFSAQQFSDYHSELNMSSLELGDSALYFCASSLQQGGETQYFGPGTRLLVL.

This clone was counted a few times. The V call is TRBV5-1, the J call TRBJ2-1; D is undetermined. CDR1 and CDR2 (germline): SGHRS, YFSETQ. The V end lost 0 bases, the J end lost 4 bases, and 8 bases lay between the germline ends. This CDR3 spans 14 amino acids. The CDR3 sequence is CASSLELGYNEQFF. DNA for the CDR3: TGCGCCAGCAGCTTGGAGCTCGGTTACAATGAGCAGTTCTTC.

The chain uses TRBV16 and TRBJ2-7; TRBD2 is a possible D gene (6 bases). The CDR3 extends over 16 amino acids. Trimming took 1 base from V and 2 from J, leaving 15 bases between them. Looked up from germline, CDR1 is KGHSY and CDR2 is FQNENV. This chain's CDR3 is CASSQLGGISTYEQYF. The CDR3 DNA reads TGTGCCAGCAGCCAATTGGGCGGGATCTCCACCTACGAGCAGTACTTC.

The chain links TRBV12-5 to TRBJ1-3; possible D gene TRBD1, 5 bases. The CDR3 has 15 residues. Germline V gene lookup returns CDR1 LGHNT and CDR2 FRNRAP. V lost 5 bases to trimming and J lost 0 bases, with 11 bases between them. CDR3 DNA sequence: TGTGCTAGTGGTACAGGATTCCTCTCTGGAAACACCATATATTTT. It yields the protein CASGTGFLSGNTIYF.

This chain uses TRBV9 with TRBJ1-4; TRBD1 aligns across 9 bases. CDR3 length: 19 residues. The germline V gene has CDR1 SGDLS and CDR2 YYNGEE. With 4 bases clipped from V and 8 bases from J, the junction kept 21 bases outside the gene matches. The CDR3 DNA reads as TGTGCCAGCAGCCCGGGTTCTCGTTTAATGACAGGGGGTGCCGAAAAACTGTTTTTT. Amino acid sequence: CASSPGSRLMTGGAEKLFF.

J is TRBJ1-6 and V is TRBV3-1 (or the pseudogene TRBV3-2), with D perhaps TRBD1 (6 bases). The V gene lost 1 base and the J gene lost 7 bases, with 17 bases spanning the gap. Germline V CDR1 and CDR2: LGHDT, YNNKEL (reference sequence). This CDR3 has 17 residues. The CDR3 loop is CASSQGWRAGANSPLHF. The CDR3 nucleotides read TGTGCCAGCAGCCAAGGCTGGAGAGCAGGGGCAAATTCACCCCTCCACTTT.

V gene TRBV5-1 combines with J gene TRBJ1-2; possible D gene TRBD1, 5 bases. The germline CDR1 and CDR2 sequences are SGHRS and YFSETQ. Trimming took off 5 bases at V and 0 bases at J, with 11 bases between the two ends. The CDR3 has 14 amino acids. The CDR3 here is CASRWGEANYGYTF. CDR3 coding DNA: TGCGCCAGCAGGTGGGGCGAGGCTAACTATGGCTACACCTTC.

The CDR3 DNA is TGTGCCACCAGTGGACAGGGTCGCGGCACTGAAGCTTTCTTT. This translates into CATSGQGRGTEAFF. The chain has TRBV24-1 and TRBJ1-1; 7 positions agree with TRBD1. Trimming removed 5 bases from V and 4 bases from J; junction bases left unmatched: 6. The length of the CDR3 is 14 residues. In germline, CDR1 is KGHDR, CDR2 SFDVKD.

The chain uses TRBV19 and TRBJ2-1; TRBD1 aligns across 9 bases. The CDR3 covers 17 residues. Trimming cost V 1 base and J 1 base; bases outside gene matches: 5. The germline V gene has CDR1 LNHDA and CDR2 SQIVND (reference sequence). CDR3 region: CASSIGQGGRSYNEQFF. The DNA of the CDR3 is TGTGCCAGTAGTATAGGACAGGGGGGTAGGTCCTACAATGAGCAGTTCTTC.

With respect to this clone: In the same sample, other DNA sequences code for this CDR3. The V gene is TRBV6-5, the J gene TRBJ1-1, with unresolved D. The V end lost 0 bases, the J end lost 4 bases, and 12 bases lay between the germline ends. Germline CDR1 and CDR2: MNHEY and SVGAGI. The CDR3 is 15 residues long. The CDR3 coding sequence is TGTGCCAGCAGTTACTCCAACAGAGTGGGCACTGAAGCTTTCTTT. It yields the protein CASSYSNRVGTEAFF.

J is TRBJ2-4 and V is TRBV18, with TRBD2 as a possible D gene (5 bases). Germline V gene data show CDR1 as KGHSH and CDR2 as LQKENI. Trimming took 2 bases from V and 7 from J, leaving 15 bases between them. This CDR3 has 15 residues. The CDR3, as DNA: TGTGCCAGCTCACCAATAACTAGTCCTCTTAACATTCAGTACTTC. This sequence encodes CASSPITSPLNIQYF.

The chain's CDR3 is CASSAPPEARPYTGELFF. The CDR3 coding sequence is TGCGCCAGCAGCGCCCCCCCGGAGGCGAGGCCCTACACCGGGGAGCTGTTTTTT. The genes are TRBV4-1 and TRBJ2-2, with D perhaps matching TRBD2 (5 bases). The V and J ends lost 5 bases and 3 bases respectively, with 22 bases between them. This CDR3 has 18 amino acids. Germline loops: CDR1 MGHRA, CDR2 YSYEKL.

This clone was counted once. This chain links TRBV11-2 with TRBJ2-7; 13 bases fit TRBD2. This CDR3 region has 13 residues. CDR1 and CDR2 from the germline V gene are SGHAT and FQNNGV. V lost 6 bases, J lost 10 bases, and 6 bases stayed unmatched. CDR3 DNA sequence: TGTGCCAGCAGACTAGCGGGGGGGGCAGACCAGTACTTC. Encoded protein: CASRLAGGADQYF.

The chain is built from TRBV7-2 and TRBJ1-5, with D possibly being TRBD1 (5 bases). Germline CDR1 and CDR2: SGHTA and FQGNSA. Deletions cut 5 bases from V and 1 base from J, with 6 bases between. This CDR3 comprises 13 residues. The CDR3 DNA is TGTGCCAGCAGCACAGGAAGCAATCAGCCCCAGCATTTT. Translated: CASSTGSNQPQHF.

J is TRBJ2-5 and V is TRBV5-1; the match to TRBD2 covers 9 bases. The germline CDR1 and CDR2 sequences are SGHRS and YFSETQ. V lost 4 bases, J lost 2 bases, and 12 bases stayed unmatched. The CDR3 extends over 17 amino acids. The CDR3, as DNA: TGCGCCAGCAGCCCCGGGCTCCTAGCGGGGAGTCAAGAGACCCAGTACTTC. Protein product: CASSPGLLAGSQETQYF.

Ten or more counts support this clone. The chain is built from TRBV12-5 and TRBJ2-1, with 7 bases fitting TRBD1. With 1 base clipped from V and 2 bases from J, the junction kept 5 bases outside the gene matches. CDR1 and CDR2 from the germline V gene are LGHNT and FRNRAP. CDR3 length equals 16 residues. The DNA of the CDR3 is TGTGCTAGTGGTTTGGCTTGGGACAGAACCTACAATGAGCAGTTCTTC. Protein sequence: CASGLAWDRTYNEQFF. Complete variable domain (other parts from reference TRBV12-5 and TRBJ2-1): DARVTQTPRHKVTEMGQEVTMRCQPILGHNTVFWYRQTMMQGLELLAYFRNRAPLDDSGMPKDRFSAEMPDATLATLKIQPSEPRDSAVYFCASGLAWDRTYNEQFFGPGTRLTVL.

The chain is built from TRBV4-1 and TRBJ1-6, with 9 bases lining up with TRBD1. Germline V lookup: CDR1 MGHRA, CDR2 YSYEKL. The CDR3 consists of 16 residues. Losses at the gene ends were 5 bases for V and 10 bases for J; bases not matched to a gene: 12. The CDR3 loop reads CASSNTGGAVNSPLHF. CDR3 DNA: TGCGCCAGCAGCAACACAGGGGGCGCGGTAAACTCACCCCTCCACTTT.

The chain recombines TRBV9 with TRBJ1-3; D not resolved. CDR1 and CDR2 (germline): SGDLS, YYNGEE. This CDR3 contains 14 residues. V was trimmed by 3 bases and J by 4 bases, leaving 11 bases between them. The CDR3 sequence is CASSAEGRGNTIYF. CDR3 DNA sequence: TGTGCCAGCAGCGCCGAGGGTAGGGGAAACACCATATATTTT.

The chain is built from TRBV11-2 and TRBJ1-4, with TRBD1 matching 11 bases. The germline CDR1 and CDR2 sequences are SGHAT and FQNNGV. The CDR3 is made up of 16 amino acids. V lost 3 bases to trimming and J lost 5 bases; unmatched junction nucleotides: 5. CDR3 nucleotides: TGTGCCAGCAGCTTTGGACAGGGGGCCCGAAATGAAAAACTGTTTTTT. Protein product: CASSFGQGARNEKLFF.